This is a list of T cell receptor beta chains from one sample in a study of identical twins. A single record per CDR3 protein comes from TCRdb applying MiXCR to the 5' RACE reads. The data show about 550,000 distinct CDR3 sequences, around 22% seen once. The sample also formed part of further work on yellow fever vaccine responses in identical twins.

Sequencing was performed on CD4+ T cells sorted from blood. Receptors were obtained from a woman younger than 35 in good health. The CDR3 runs from the conserved cysteine through the conserved F or W. Fields, in order: D gene, J gene, clone size, V gene, CDR3 DNA, CDR3 protein. A D gene is named only where the DNA matches it firmly. The listing skips clone size in some rows; elsewhere it reads once, few, many or a size class.

d_gene: TRBD2
j_gene: TRBJ2-3
abundance: few
v_gene: TRBV5-1
CDR3nt: TGCGCCAGCAGCTTGGGATCGAGTAGCGGGGGGGAAGATACGCAGTATTTT
CDR3aa: CASSLGSSSGGEDTQYF

d_gene: TRBD2
j_gene: TRBJ2-2
abundance: NA
v_gene: TRBV6-2/TRBV6-3
CDR3nt: TGTGCCAGCGGGACTGTAGCGGGGGGTACCGGGGAGCTGTTTTTT
CDR3aa: CASGTVAGGTGELFF

d_gene: NA
j_gene: TRBJ2-1
abundance: NA
v_gene: TRBV4-1
CDR3nt: TGCGCCAGCAGCCAAGGGGCCAGGGGTCGGGACGAGCAGTTCTTC
CDR3aa: CASSQGARGRDEQFF

d_gene: TRBD2
j_gene: TRBJ2-1
abundance: NA
v_gene: TRBV6-4
CDR3nt: TGTGCCAGAATTCGGACTAGCAAGGATGATGAGCAGTTCTTC
CDR3aa: CARIRTSKDDEQFF

d_gene: NA
j_gene: TRBJ2-7
abundance: NA
v_gene: TRBV12-3/TRBV12-4
CDR3nt: TGTGCCAGCAGTTTGGAACGCCACTACGAGCAGTACTTC
CDR3aa: CASSLERHYEQYF

d_gene: TRBD1
j_gene: TRBJ1-1
abundance: few
v_gene: TRBV6-5
CDR3nt: TGTGCCAGCAGTTACGGACAGGGGTTGGACACTGAAGCTTTCTTT
CDR3aa: CASSYGQGLDTEAFF

d_gene: TRBD1
j_gene: TRBJ1-2
abundance: few
v_gene: TRBV5-1
CDR3nt: TGCGCCAGCAGCTCTGGGACAGGGGCCTACTATGGCTACACCTTC
CDR3aa: CASSSGTGAYYGYTF

d_gene: TRBD1
j_gene: TRBJ2-7
abundance: few
v_gene: TRBV29-1
CDR3nt: TGCAGCGTTAAATTTTGGTGGGACAGCTCCTACGAGCAGTACTTC
CDR3aa: CSVKFWWDSSYEQYF

d_gene: NA
j_gene: TRBJ1-1
abundance: many
v_gene: TRBV12-3/TRBV12-4
CDR3nt: TGTGCCAGTGGACGGGGATCCATGAACACTGAAGCTTTCTTT
CDR3aa: CASGRGSMNTEAFF

d_gene: TRBD2
j_gene: TRBJ2-1
abundance: NA
v_gene: TRBV5-1
CDR3nt: TGCGCCAGCAGCGGTAGCGGGGGGGACTACAATGAGCAGTTCTTC
CDR3aa: CASSGSGGDYNEQFF

d_gene: TRBD2
j_gene: TRBJ2-3
abundance: few
v_gene: TRBV6-1
CDR3nt: TGTGCCAGCAGTGCCGGTAGCGGGAGGTTCGCAGATACGCAGTATTTT
CDR3aa: CASSAGSGRFADTQYF

d_gene: NA
j_gene: TRBJ2-3
abundance: few
v_gene: TRBV20-1
CDR3nt: TGCAGTGCTAGTCTGGTAAATACGCAGTATTTT
CDR3aa: CSASLVNTQYF

d_gene: NA
j_gene: TRBJ2-1
abundance: NA
v_gene: TRBV11-3
CDR3nt: TGTGCCAGCAGCTTAAGCCCATGGAAGGGCCCCTACAATGAGCAGTTCTTC
CDR3aa: CASSLSPWKGPYNEQFF

d_gene: NA
j_gene: TRBJ2-3
abundance: few
v_gene: TRBV20-1
CDR3nt: TGCAGTGCTAGGGCAGATCCAGATACGCAGTATTTT
CDR3aa: CSARADPDTQYF

d_gene: NA
j_gene: TRBJ1-1
abundance: NA
v_gene: TRBV3-1
CDR3nt: TGTGCCAGCAGCGCACGATACGGCGATGGTGAAGCTTTCTTT
CDR3aa: CASSARYGDGEAFF

d_gene: TRBD2
j_gene: TRBJ2-3
abundance: few
v_gene: TRBV5-1
CDR3nt: TGCGCCAGCAGCCGGACTAGCGGGCCAGATACGCAGTATTTT
CDR3aa: CASSRTSGPDTQYF

d_gene: NA
j_gene: TRBJ1-1
abundance: few
v_gene: TRBV5-1
CDR3nt: TGCGCCACCGCCCTAGGAGGCGCAGGGACTGAAGCTTTCTTT
CDR3aa: CATALGGAGTEAFF

d_gene: TRBD1
j_gene: TRBJ2-1
abundance: few
v_gene: TRBV25-1
CDR3nt: TGTGCCAGCAGTGACTCTCGACAGGGGGCCTACAATGAGCAGTTCTTC
CDR3aa: CASSDSRQGAYNEQFF

d_gene: NA
j_gene: TRBJ2-2
abundance: few
v_gene: TRBV14
CDR3nt: TGTGCCAGCAGCCAAGTATCGATGGTCTGGAACACCGGGGAGCTGTTTTTT
CDR3aa: CASSQVSMVWNTGELFF

d_gene: TRBD1
j_gene: TRBJ2-7
abundance: NA
v_gene: TRBV29-1
CDR3nt: TGCAGCGCCAAGACAGGGGGTTCCTACGAGCAGTACTTC
CDR3aa: CSAKTGGSYEQYF

d_gene: TRBD2
j_gene: TRBJ2-3
abundance: few
v_gene: TRBV20-1
CDR3nt: TGCAGTGCTGGGGACTCTACTAGCGGAACTAGCACAGATACGCAGTATTTT
CDR3aa: CSAGDSTSGTSTDTQYF

d_gene: NA
j_gene: TRBJ2-2
abundance: few
v_gene: TRBV3-1
CDR3nt: TGTGCCAGCAGCCAAGGGACGGATTCCGGGGAGCTGTTTTTT
CDR3aa: CASSQGTDSGELFF

d_gene: TRBD1
j_gene: TRBJ2-2
abundance: NA
v_gene: TRBV29-1
CDR3nt: TGCAGCGTTGCTTCCAGGGGGCCGAACACCGGGGAGCTGTTTTTT
CDR3aa: CSVASRGPNTGELFF

d_gene: NA
j_gene: TRBJ2-1
abundance: NA
v_gene: TRBV28
CDR3nt: TGTGCCAGCAGGGCGGGGTACTCCTACAATGAGCAGTTCTTC
CDR3aa: CASRAGYSYNEQFF

d_gene: NA
j_gene: TRBJ1-2
abundance: NA
v_gene: TRBV5-1
CDR3nt: TGCGCCAGCAGCTTGACCAGTAATGGCTACACCTTC
CDR3aa: CASSLTSNGYTF

d_gene: TRBD2
j_gene: TRBJ2-2
abundance: NA
v_gene: TRBV10-2
CDR3nt: TGCGCCAGCAGTGAGGTAGCGGGATTTTCCGGGGAGCTGTTTTTT
CDR3aa: CASSEVAGFSGELFF

d_gene: NA
j_gene: TRBJ2-5
abundance: NA
v_gene: TRBV3-1
CDR3nt: TGTGCCAGCAGGGACTCAGTCGTTCAAGAGACCCAGTACTTC
CDR3aa: CASRDSVVQETQYF

d_gene: NA
j_gene: TRBJ1-4
abundance: NA
v_gene: TRBV3-1
CDR3nt: TGTGCCAGCAGCCCCCGTGGAGAAAAACTGTTTTTT
CDR3aa: CASSPRGEKLFF

d_gene: NA
j_gene: TRBJ2-2
abundance: few
v_gene: TRBV7-8
CDR3nt: TGTGCCAGCAGCTCAACCTTAAATCGGATCGGGGAGCTGTTTTTT
CDR3aa: CASSSTLNRIGELFF

d_gene: NA
j_gene: TRBJ2-2
abundance: few
v_gene: TRBV20-1
CDR3nt: TGCAGTGCGAAAGGCACCGGGGAGCTGTTTTTT
CDR3aa: CSAKGTGELFF

d_gene: NA
j_gene: TRBJ2-5
abundance: NA
v_gene: TRBV2
CDR3nt: TGTGCCAGCAGGGCCCACCGGGACCTCAGGGAGACCCAGTACTTC
CDR3aa: CASRAHRDLRETQYF

d_gene: NA
j_gene: TRBJ1-1
abundance: few
v_gene: TRBV7-9
CDR3nt: TGTGCCAGCACTCGGGGGACGGTGAACATGGGGACTGAAGCTTTCTTT
CDR3aa: CASTRGTVNMGTEAFF

d_gene: NA
j_gene: TRBJ2-7
abundance: NA
v_gene: TRBV14
CDR3nt: TGTGCCAGCAGCCAAGCTGGTAGGCGGCAGTACTTC
CDR3aa: CASSQAGRRQYF

d_gene: NA
j_gene: TRBJ2-1
abundance: few
v_gene: TRBV20-1
CDR3nt: TGCAGTGCTAGAGACCGGAATGAGCAGTTCTTC
CDR3aa: CSARDRNEQFF

d_gene: NA
j_gene: TRBJ2-3
abundance: many
v_gene: TRBV7-6
CDR3nt: TGTGCCAGCAGCTTAAGGCAGGGAGATACGCAGTATTTT
CDR3aa: CASSLRQGDTQYF

d_gene: NA
j_gene: TRBJ2-3
abundance: few
v_gene: TRBV10-3
CDR3nt: TGTGCCATCAGTGGTGAGAGCACAGATACGCAGTATTTT
CDR3aa: CAISGESTDTQYF

d_gene: NA
j_gene: TRBJ2-5
abundance: few
v_gene: TRBV5-1
CDR3nt: TGCGCCAGCAGCTTGGGGGCCGAACAAGAGACCCAGTACTTC
CDR3aa: CASSLGAEQETQYF

d_gene: NA
j_gene: TRBJ1-1
abundance: few
v_gene: TRBV15
CDR3nt: TGTGCCACCAGCAGAGTTGGAATAAATCTGAACACTGAAGCTTTCTTT
CDR3aa: CATSRVGINLNTEAFF

d_gene: NA
j_gene: TRBJ2-3
abundance: NA
v_gene: TRBV20-1
CDR3nt: TGCACCCCCCAGACCCTCGGGGATACGCAGTATTTT
CDR3aa: CTPQTLGDTQYF

d_gene: TRBD2
j_gene: TRBJ2-7
abundance: few
v_gene: TRBV20-1
CDR3nt: TGCAGTGCGACGACTAGCGGGGCTTTTTACGAGCAGTACTTC
CDR3aa: CSATTSGAFYEQYF

d_gene: TRBD1
j_gene: TRBJ1-5
abundance: NA
v_gene: TRBV4-1
CDR3nt: TGCGCCAGCAGCCAAGAACGTTGGGGGACAGGGGGCCCTCAGCCCCAGCATTTT
CDR3aa: CASSQERWGTGGPQPQHF

d_gene: TRBD1
j_gene: TRBJ2-7
abundance: NA
v_gene: TRBV14
CDR3nt: TGTGCCAGCAGCCGCTCTGACAGGGGTCGTAGGCAGTACTTC
CDR3aa: CASSRSDRGRRQYF

d_gene: TRBD2
j_gene: TRBJ2-1
abundance: NA
v_gene: TRBV7-9
CDR3nt: TGTGCCAGCAGCTTAGGAATAGCGGGAGCGGGTACAAATGAGCAGTTCTTC
CDR3aa: CASSLGIAGAGTNEQFF

d_gene: TRBD2
j_gene: TRBJ2-5
abundance: NA
v_gene: TRBV20-1
CDR3nt: TGCAGTGCTAGAGCAGGCATAGCGGGGAAAGAGACCCAGTACTTC
CDR3aa: CSARAGIAGKETQYF

d_gene: NA
j_gene: TRBJ2-5
abundance: NA
v_gene: TRBV12-3/TRBV12-4
CDR3nt: TGTGCCAGCAGCCCCCGGGACTTCCGCCAAGAGACCCAGTACTTC
CDR3aa: CASSPRDFRQETQYF

d_gene: TRBD1
j_gene: TRBJ2-2
abundance: NA
v_gene: TRBV12-3/TRBV12-4
CDR3nt: TGTGCCAGCAGTTATCAAGGGGGCCCAGGCGCCGGGGAGCTGTTTTTT
CDR3aa: CASSYQGGPGAGELFF

d_gene: TRBD1
j_gene: TRBJ1-5
abundance: NA
v_gene: TRBV27
CDR3nt: TGTGCCAGCAGAGGCGGGACAGAAAGCAATCAGCCCCAGCATTTT
CDR3aa: CASRGGTESNQPQHF

d_gene: NA
j_gene: TRBJ1-1
abundance: few
v_gene: TRBV15
CDR3nt: TGTGCCACCAGCAGCCAGGGCACTGAAGCTTTCTTT
CDR3aa: CATSSQGTEAFF

d_gene: NA
j_gene: TRBJ1-5
abundance: few
v_gene: TRBV12-3/TRBV12-4
CDR3nt: TGTGCCAGCAGCATTAGGGGGGAAAGTCAGCCCCAGCATTTT
CDR3aa: CASSIRGESQPQHF

d_gene: NA
j_gene: TRBJ2-3
abundance: NA
v_gene: TRBV24-1
CDR3nt: TGTGCCACCAGTGGCCTTTCAGATACGCAGTATTTT
CDR3aa: CATSGLSDTQYF

d_gene: NA
j_gene: TRBJ1-6
abundance: NA
v_gene: TRBV12-3/TRBV12-4
CDR3nt: TGTGCCAGCAGTTTTGGGCAGCCAAATTCACCCCTCCACTTT
CDR3aa: CASSFGQPNSPLHF

d_gene: TRBD2
j_gene: TRBJ2-2
abundance: NA
v_gene: TRBV20-1
CDR3nt: TGCAGTGCTAGACCCGCTAGCGGGGGGGCGTACACCGGGGAGCTGTTTTTT
CDR3aa: CSARPASGGAYTGELFF

d_gene: NA
j_gene: TRBJ1-1
abundance: NA
v_gene: TRBV20-1
CDR3nt: TGCAGTGCGGCCGGACAGACCCTTGAAGCTTTCTTT
CDR3aa: CSAAGQTLEAFF

d_gene: TRBD1
j_gene: TRBJ2-1
abundance: NA
v_gene: TRBV24-1
CDR3nt: TGTGCCACCAGGGCAGGGGGCGGAAAGTCGAATGAGCAGTTCTTC
CDR3aa: CATRAGGGKSNEQFF